Listed below are T cell receptor beta chains from one sample, sequenced in a study of cytomegalovirus exposure and HLA in healthy donors. Measured with immunoSEQ multiplex PCR; TCRdb has only the in-frame clones, and not every one. This table has approximately 80,000 clones, about three quarters appearing once. Sequenced input: PBMCs. These receptor sequences come from a male donor in good health and CMV-seropositive. The CDR3 runs from the conserved cysteine through the conserved F or W. The D gene is left open where the match is weak. The listing skips clone size in some rows; elsewhere it reads once, few, many or a size class.

j_call	v_call	clone_size	d_call	cdr3_nt	cdr3_aa
TRBJ2-7	TRBV5-4	-	TRBD1	TGTGCCAGCAGCTGGACAGGGGCCTACGAGCAGTACTTC	CASSWTGAYEQYF
TRBJ2-1	TRBV5-1	-	TRBD1	TGCGCCAGCAGTACGGGGGACAGGGCTTACAATGAGCAGTTCTTC	CASSTGDRAYNEQFF
TRBJ1-4	TRBV11-2	-	TRBD1	TGTGCCAGCAGCTTAGCAACCGGGACAGGGAATGAAAAACTGTTTTTT	CASSLATGTGNEKLFF
TRBJ1-5	TRBV2	-	TRBD1	TGTGCCAGCAGTGCCGTGACAGGGGGCAGTCAGCCCCAGCATTTT	CASSAVTGGSQPQHF
TRBJ2-3	TRBV4-3	-	TRBD2	TGCGCCAGCAGCCAAGATTTGGGAGGGGTGGATACGCAGTATTTT	CASSQDLGGVDTQYF
TRBJ2-7	TRBV6-4	-	TRBD1	TGTGCCAGCAGTGTGGAGGAGGAAGGGGGCGACGAGCAGTACTTC	CASSVEEEGGDEQYF
TRBJ1-2	TRBV13	-	-	TGTGCCAGCAGCTCAAGGACAGCGCGATATGGCTACACCTTC	CASSSRTARYGYTF
TRBJ1-1	TRBV5-1	-	TRBD1	TGCGCCAGCAGCCCGGGACAGCGAAGGAGTGAAGCTTTCTTT	CASSPGQRRSEAFF
TRBJ2-7	TRBV7-9	-	-	TGTGCCAGCAGCCCCACCGGGACATCCCCCTACGAGCAGTACTTC	CASSPTGTSPYEQYF
TRBJ2-1	TRBV4-2	-	-	TGTGCCAGCAGCCAAGATGGGGCTAGCGAATACAATGAGCAGTTCTTC	CASSQDGASEYNEQFF
TRBJ1-4	TRBV27	once	TRBD1	TGTGCCAGCAGTTTTGAGGGGGCCTTAACTAATGAAAAACTGTTTTTT	CASSFEGALTNEKLFF
TRBJ2-1	TRBV5-1	-	TRBD1	TGCGCCAGCAGGACCACAGGGGGCAATGAGCAGTTCTTC	CASRTTGGNEQFF
TRBJ2-3	TRBV4-2	-	TRBD2	TGTGCCAGCAGCCATCCCGGGACTAGCGGGGTTGCGCAGTATTTT	CASSHPGTSGVAQYF
TRBJ2-1	TRBV5-1	-	TRBD2	TGCGCCAGCAGCTTTCTAGCGGACAATGAGCAGTTCTTC	CASSFLADNEQFF
TRBJ2-2	TRBV7-6	-	TRBD1	TGTGCCAGCAGCGCAAACCAGGGGGCCGGGGAGCTGTTTTTT	CASSANQGAGELFF
TRBJ2-6	TRBV5-6	-	-	TGTGCCAGCAGCTTTGTAGGGGCCAACGTCCTGACTTTC	CASSFVGANVLTF
TRBJ1-2	TRBV6-1	-	-	TGTGCCAGCAGTGAAGCCCAATCCAGTTTCTATGGCTACACCTTC	CASSEAQSSFYGYTF
TRBJ2-7	TRBV4-1	-	TRBD2	TGCGCCAGCAGCCCTCGGACTAGTAGCTCCTACGAGCAGTACTTC	CASSPRTSSSYEQYF
TRBJ2-1	TRBV5-6	-	TRBD2	TGTGCCAGCAGCTCAAGGACTAGCGGGAGGTTCAATGAGCAGTTCTTC	CASSSRTSGRFNEQFF
TRBJ2-7	TRBV28	-	-	TGTGCCAGCAGTTTCCGGGAAGAGCAGTACTTC	CASSFREEQYF
TRBJ2-1	TRBV9	few	-	TGTGCCAGCAGCTATACCCGGACTTTGGTGAGGGATGAGCAGTTCTTC	CASSYTRTLVRDEQFF
TRBJ2-7	TRBV6-4	-	TRBD2	TGTGCCAGCAGTGAGTTTTGGCGGGAGTATGGCGAGCAGTACTTC	CASSEFWREYGEQYF
TRBJ1-1	TRBV27	-	-	TGTGCCAGCAGTCCGAACAGGGTGAACACTGAAGCTTTCTTT	CASSPNRVNTEAFF
TRBJ2-1	TRBV7-9	-	TRBD1	TGTGCCAGCAGCCCGCGTCCCGGGACAGGGACGACATGGTACAATGAGCAGTTCTTC	CASSPRPGTGTTWYNEQFF
TRBJ2-4	TRBV2	-	TRBD2	TGTGCCAGCGGGAGAAGACTAGCGGGGACCAAAAACATTCAGTACTTC	CASGRRLAGTKNIQYF
TRBJ1-1	TRBV18	once	TRBD1	TGTGCCAGCTCATTGGGACAGGGGGTGATTGCCACTGAAGCTTTCTTT	CASSLGQGVIATEAFF
TRBJ2-1	TRBV28	-	TRBD1	TGTGCCAGCAGTTTAGGCGGACAGGGCAAGCGTGAGCAGTTCTTC	CASSLGGQGKREQFF
TRBJ2-1	TRBV5-6	-	TRBD2	TGTGCCAGCAGCTTCCGGGGGGCCTACAATGAGCAGTTCTTC	CASSFRGAYNEQFF
TRBJ2-7	TRBV27	-	-	TGTGCCAGCAGTTTAGCGGACAGCACCTACGAGCAGTACTTC	CASSLADSTYEQYF
TRBJ1-1	TRBV5-1	-	-	TGCGCCAGCAGCTCAGACCTAGGGACTTATGAACATGCTGAAGCTTTCTTT	CASSSDLGTYEHAEAFF
TRBJ1-2	TRBV28	-	-	TGTGCCAGCAGTTTAGTCGGACAAGCTAACTATGGCTACACCTTC	CASSLVGQANYGYTF
TRBJ2-7	TRBV11-2	-	TRBD1	TGTGCCAGCAGGCCCACCGGGACAGGACCCTACGAGCAGTACTTC	CASRPTGTGPYEQYF
TRBJ1-2	TRBV19	-	TRBD1	TGTGCCAGTAGTGTGGACAGGGGGCACTATGGCTACACCTTC	CASSVDRGHYGYTF
TRBJ2-7	TRBV11-2	-	TRBD2	TGTGCCAGCAGCTTAGTTAGACTAGCCACCTACGAGCAGTACTTC	CASSLVRLATYEQYF
TRBJ2-7	TRBV27	few	TRBD1	TGTGCCAGCAGTTTATACGGGACAGGGGGCGATTACGAGCAGTACTTC	CASSLYGTGGDYEQYF
TRBJ2-7	TRBV5-5	medium-sized	TRBD1	TGTGCCAGCAGCTTGGGGGGGACAGCCGAGTACTTC	CASSLGGTAEYF
TRBJ1-5	TRBV7-2	-	TRBD1	TGTGCCAGCAGCCCGGGACAGCGTCAGCCCCAGCATTTT	CASSPGQRQPQHF
TRBJ1-4	TRBV7-8	-	TRBD1	TGTGCCAGCAGCGCGGACAGGGGGCTCAGTGAAAAACTGTTTTTT	CASSADRGLSEKLFF
TRBJ2-1	TRBV6-5	-	-	TGTGCCAGCAGTTACCAGGGATCCTACAATGAGCAGTTCTTC	CASSYQGSYNEQFF
TRBJ2-3	TRBV15	few	-	TGTGCCACCAGCAGAGATCAGGATACGCAGTATTTT	CATSRDQDTQYF
TRBJ1-1	TRBV9	-	TRBD1	TGTGCCAGCAGCTTTGTCCTTTCACAGGGACAGCCGAACACTGAAGCTTTCTTT	CASSFVLSQGQPNTEAFF
TRBJ2-2	TRBV7-3	-	-	TGTGCCAGCAGCCCCCGTGGGCAGACCGGGGAGCTGTTTTTT	CASSPRGQTGELFF
TRBJ1-3	TRBV5-1	-	-	TGCGCCAGCACGGGCTCTGGAAACACCATATATTTT	CASTGSGNTIYF
TRBJ1-2	TRBV18	-	TRBD1	TGTGCCAGCTCACCAAGGGACAGGGATGGCTACACCTTC	CASSPRDRDGYTF
TRBJ2-7	TRBV4-1	few	-	TGCGCCAGCAGCGATACAGGGACCTACGAGCAGTACTTC	CASSDTGTYEQYF
TRBJ1-1	TRBV16	-	TRBD1	TGTGCCAGCAGCCAAGTACAGGGGGCGAGGACTGAAGCTTTCTTT	CASSQVQGARTEAFF
TRBJ2-3	TRBV5-1	-	TRBD2	TGCGCCAGCAGCGCCGACGGGAGGGGAGAAACGCAGTATTTT	CASSADGRGETQYF
TRBJ1-5	TRBV7-9	-	TRBD1	TGTGCCAGCAGTCAAGACGGGACAGGCTGGAGGAATCAGCCCCAGCATTTT	CASSQDGTGWRNQPQHF
TRBJ2-7	TRBV7-7	few	-	TGTGCCAGCAGCTTAGAAGGACTTAGCTCCGAGCAGTACTTC	CASSLEGLSSEQYF
TRBJ2-1	TRBV5-1	-	-	TGCGCCAGCAGCGTTGGCGGATACAATGAGCAGTTCTTC	CASSVGGYNEQFF